What follows is one TCR beta chain and its context. The record originates from a study of blood T cell repertoires in COVID-19. Overall study context: COVID-19 samples from acute and convalescent phases originated in the United States, Italy and Spain. PBMCs, B-cell-depleted T cells, or T cells provided the cDNA or gDNA that made up the material.

Methods used by the authors: Amplifying reference gene primers gave estimates of nucleated cell counts. The repertoire was sequenced with immunoSEQ multiplex PCR; TCRdb's copy has only in-frame clones and lacks some. The D gene and trimming were derived from the DNA, and the V and J assignments and clone size from that table. The sample has 310,000 or so clones, around 87% seen once; the top ten hold around 2.1%. V was trimmed by 5 bases and J by 0 bases, leaving 10 bases between them. CDR1 and CDR2 from the germline V gene are MNHEY and SMNVEV (reference sequence). This CDR3 spans 15 amino acids. This TCR was recovered from a woman in her twenties or thirties who had recovered from COVID-19. Sample: peripheral blood. V usage is TRBV27 and J usage is TRBJ2-2; weak D call: TRBD1 (6 bases). CDR3 protein: CASSPGAANTGELFF. The DNA for the CDR3 is TGTGCCAGCAGTCCAGGGGCGGCGAACACCGGGGAGCTGTTTTTT.